These T cell receptor beta chains were read from a single sample in a study of shared clonotypes between healthy human individuals. Assay used: immunoSEQ multiplex PCR; TCRdb lists only in-frame clones, some missing. The sample records about 1.5 million clones, under 99% being singletons. The sample consisted of naive CD4+ T cells sorted from blood. The receptor set was obtained from a man between 25 and 39 years old in good health. CDR3s include the opening cysteine and the closing phenylalanine or tryptophan. Fields, in order: D gene, V gene, J gene, clone size, CDR3 DNA, CDR3 protein. The D gene is left open where the match is weak. Size is omitted from some rows. Given values are once, few, many or a class for expanded clones.

D: TRBD2
V: TRBV19
J: TRBJ2-7
size: .
DNA: TGTGCCAGTAGTCGAGCGGGAGTAGGCGAGCAGTACTTC
CDR3: CASSRAGVGEQYF

D: TRBD2
V: TRBV5-4
J: TRBJ2-7
size: .
DNA: TGTGCCAGCAGCTCGGAGGGACTAGCGGACTACGAGCAGTACTTC
CDR3: CASSSEGLADYEQYF

D: .
V: TRBV7-6
J: TRBJ2-5
size: .
DNA: TGTGCCAGCAGCGGGGTCGGGGAGACCCAGTACTTC
CDR3: CASSGVGETQYF

D: TRBD2
V: TRBV11-2
J: TRBJ2-3
size: .
DNA: TGTGCCAGCAGCTTAGGACTAGCGGGAGGGCCACGGGATACGCAGTATTTT
CDR3: CASSLGLAGGPRDTQYF

D: .
V: TRBV5-4
J: TRBJ1-1
size: .
DNA: TGTGCCAGCAGCCTAGACAGCGAGGTAACGAACACTGAAGCTTTCTTT
CDR3: CASSLDSEVTNTEAFF

D: TRBD2
V: TRBV11-3
J: TRBJ2-5
size: .
DNA: TGTGCCAGCAGCTTCTGGGGGGGACACCAAGAGACCCAGTACTTC
CDR3: CASSFWGGHQETQYF

D: .
V: TRBV6-6
J: TRBJ2-1
size: .
DNA: TGTGCCAGCAGGCCGGGATTATCTTACAATGAGCAGTTCTTC
CDR3: CASRPGLSYNEQFF

D: TRBD1
V: TRBV28
J: TRBJ2-7
size: .
DNA: TGTGCCAGCAGTTTATTCCTAGACAGGGGATTCTACGAGCAGTACTTC
CDR3: CASSLFLDRGFYEQYF

D: .
V: TRBV6-5
J: TRBJ2-2
size: .
DNA: TGTGCCAGCAGTTACTCCTCCGGTAGGGACACCGGGGAGCTGTTTTTT
CDR3: CASSYSSGRDTGELFF

D: .
V: TRBV13
J: TRBJ1-1
size: .
DNA: TGTGCCAGCAGCTTACGGAGCAGGGCCCCGAACACTGAAGCTTTCTTT
CDR3: CASSLRSRAPNTEAFF

D: .
V: TRBV15
J: TRBJ2-7
size: .
DNA: TGTGCCACCAGCAGAGCAGTCCCCTACGAGCAGTACTTC
CDR3: CATSRAVPYEQYF

D: TRBD2
V: TRBV7-8
J: TRBJ2-5
size: .
DNA: TGTGCCAGCAGCCGCCTCAGCGGGAGGGCCTCAGAGACCCAGTACTTC
CDR3: CASSRLSGRASETQYF

D: .
V: TRBV5-6
J: TRBJ1-2
size: .
DNA: TGTGCCAGCAGCTTCTTGTTGGGTGGCTATGGCTACACCTTC
CDR3: CASSFLLGGYGYTF

D: .
V: TRBV13
J: TRBJ1-1
size: .
DNA: TGTGCCAGCAGCCAAAGGACAGATTGGTATTATACTGAAGCTTTCTTT
CDR3: CASSQRTDWYYTEAFF

D: .
V: TRBV5-1
J: TRBJ1-4
size: .
DNA: TGCGCCAGCAGCTTCTCGATGGCTGCAACTAATGAAAAACTGTTTTTT
CDR3: CASSFSMAATNEKLFF

D: TRBD1
V: TRBV5-6
J: TRBJ2-7
size: .
DNA: TGTGCCAGCAGCTTTCCGGGACAGGGGTTTCACGAGCAGTACTTC
CDR3: CASSFPGQGFHEQYF

D: .
V: TRBV5-4
J: TRBJ1-1
size: .
DNA: TGTGCCAGCAGCCGGGCTGGGTACGATGTACCCTTGTCGCGGAACACTGAAGCTTTCTTT
CDR3: CASSRAGYDVPLSRNTEAFF

D: TRBD1
V: TRBV6-1
J: TRBJ1-1
size: once
DNA: TGTGCCAGCAGTGAGGTCCGGGACAGGGGGGCTTTCTTT
CDR3: CASSEVRDRGAFF

D: .
V: TRBV6-6
J: TRBJ1-2
size: .
DNA: TGTGCCAGCAGTCGGTCAGGGATGGCAACCTATGGCTACACCTTC
CDR3: CASSRSGMATYGYTF

D: .
V: TRBV20-1
J: TRBJ2-3
size: .
DNA: TGCAGTGCCCGGACGGCAGATACGCAGTATTTT
CDR3: CSARTADTQYF

D: .
V: TRBV6-4
J: TRBJ2-2
size: once
DNA: TGTGCCAGCAGGCCGGGACACAACACCGGGGAGCTGTTTTTT
CDR3: CASRPGHNTGELFF

D: .
V: TRBV7-2
J: TRBJ2-5
size: .
DNA: TGTGCCAGCAGACGAGACAGGAACCAAGAGACCCAGTACTTC
CDR3: CASRRDRNQETQYF

D: TRBD2
V: TRBV28
J: TRBJ2-1
size: once
DNA: TGTGCCAGCATCGACACTAGCGCGACCCATTACGATGAGCAGTTCTTC
CDR3: CASIDTSATHYDEQFF

D: TRBD1
V: TRBV27
J: TRBJ2-1
size: .
DNA: TGTGCCAGCAGTTTAGTGGGACAGGTAATCTCCTACAATGAGCAGTTCTTC
CDR3: CASSLVGQVISYNEQFF

D: TRBD2
V: TRBV7-9
J: TRBJ2-7
size: .
DNA: TGTGCCAGCAGCTTAGGCGGGAGCGGCGAGCAGTACTTC
CDR3: CASSLGGSGEQYF

D: .
V: TRBV9
J: TRBJ2-7
size: .
DNA: TGTGCCAGCAGTCTTCTTCAGGTTCCCACCGGGGGGCAGTACTTC
CDR3: CASSLLQVPTGGQYF

D: TRBD2
V: TRBV7-2
J: TRBJ2-3
size: .
DNA: TGTGCCAGCAGCGACCGGACTAGCGGGTTGACAGATACGCAGTATTTT
CDR3: CASSDRTSGLTDTQYF

D: .
V: TRBV9
J: TRBJ2-3
size: .
DNA: TGTGCCAGCAGCGTAGAGGCAGAGTATTCCACAGATACGCAGTATTTT
CDR3: CASSVEAEYSTDTQYF

D: TRBD1
V: TRBV29-1
J: TRBJ2-2
size: .
DNA: TGCAGCGGGACAGGGGAGGGGACCGGGGAGCTGTTTTTT
CDR3: CSGTGEGTGELFF